The 8 T cell receptor beta chains below were found in one sample sequenced in a study of CD8 T cells in Susac syndrome. After extraction with the RNeasy kit, about 0.45 to 1 ug of the RNA was reverse transcribed using random hexamers. MiXCR was run by TCRdb on the immunoSEQ multiplex PCR reads, yielding one entry per CDR3 protein. The sample carries 150,000 to 200,000 distinct CDR3 sequences, roughly 90% recorded once. Sequenced input: CD4+ T cells from PBMCs. Receptors originate from a human donor with Susac syndrome.

This clonotype was observed a single time. V gene TRBV6-1 combines with J gene TRBJ1-5; the D is unclear. This CDR3 spans 11 amino acids. Germline CDR1 and CDR2: MNHNS and SASEGT. V dropped 8 bases and J dropped 11 bases, with 13 bases sitting between them. In DNA, the CDR3 is TGTGCCAGCGATAATGGGGTTACCCAGCATTTT. Amino acid sequence: CASDNGVTQHF.

The chain uses TRBV18 and TRBJ2-6; TRBD1 matches 10 bases. CDR1 and CDR2 (germline): KGHSH, LQKENI. Trimming removed 0 bases from V and 0 bases from J; junction bases left unmatched: 2. The CDR3 runs 18 residues. The CDR3 nucleotides read TGTGCCAGCTCACCACCGGGACAGGGGAGCTCTGGGGCCAACGTCCTGACTTTC. Amino acid sequence: CASSPPGQGSSGANVLTF.

This rearrangement joins TRBV7-2 to TRBJ2-3; 7 positions agree with TRBD2. Germline loops: CDR1 SGHTA, CDR2 FQGNSA. Germline trimming cut 1 base from V and 7 bases from J; bases unmatched to any gene: 5. The CDR3 has 14 amino acids. The CDR3 is CASSLDGGGNTQYF. The CDR3 region has the DNA TGTGCCAGCAGCTTAGATGGGGGGGGAAATACGCAGTATTTT.

V gene TRBV4-1 combines with J gene TRBJ2-7; TRBD2 matches 7 bases. The CDR3 is made up of 15 amino acids. Germline-derived CDR1 and CDR2 are MGHRA and YSYEKL. V shed 0 bases, J shed 3 bases, and the junction held 5 bases outside the gene matches. The CDR3 region is CASSQEAGQGYEQYF. The CDR3 DNA is TGCGCCAGCAGCCAAGAAGCGGGGCAGGGCTACGAGCAGTACTTC.

The chain employs TRBV3-1 and TRBJ1-3, with 7 positions matching TRBD1. The CDR3 has 14 residues. J was trimmed by 2 bases and V by 4 bases; bases with no gene match: 2. Germline V CDR1 and CDR2: LGHDT, YNNKEL (reference sequence). CDR3 coding DNA: TGTGCCAGCAGCCCGACAGGGACTGGAAACACCATATATTTT. Its translation: CASSPTGTGNTIYF.

This chain uses TRBV29-1 with TRBJ2-5; the match to TRBD1 covers 7 bases. Per germline, CDR1 SQVTM and CDR2 ANQGSEA. The CDR3 loop spans 15 amino acids. V lost 6 bases and J lost 0; bases outside the gene matches: 10. The CDR3 DNA sequence: TGCAGCGTGGAACGGGACAGAGGGTACCAAGAGACCCAGTACTTC. It yields the protein CSVERDRGYQETQYF.

This clonotype has only a few counts. The rearrangement uses TRBV20-1 and TRBJ2-7; D possibly uses TRBD1 or TRBD2 (6 bases each). V dropped 6 bases and J dropped 4 bases, with 19 bases sitting between them. The CDR3 runs to 14 residues. CDR1 and CDR2 (germline): DFQATT, SNEGSKA (reference sequence). The CDR3 is CSAIGRGGWYEQYF. The CDR3 DNA sequence: TGCAGTGCCATCGGTCGAGGGGGGTGGTACGAGCAGTACTTC.

The chain joins TRBV20-1 to TRBJ2-4; no clear D. V shed 3 bases and J shed 0 bases, with 9 bases lying between them. The CDR3 is 14 residues long. CDR1 is DFQATT, CDR2 SNEGSKA, per germline (reference sequence). Written as DNA, the CDR3 is TGCAGTGCTAGTTTTGCTATAGCCAAAAACATTCAGTACTTC. Amino acids: CSASFAIAKNIQYF.